This TCR beta chain derives from a study of T-cell reconstitution after alpha-beta-depleted transplantation in children. Points from the study as a whole: Recipient T cells and thymic progenitors that survived were the source of the high TCRbeta diversity seen at day 60 in some patients. T-cell counts and diversity at one year following transplant were attributed mainly to newly produced T cells. Where alpha-beta T cells came from about two months after transplant was reportedly several hundred expanded graft clones.

Unique molecular identifiers were used to barcode this TCRbeta library. Each CDR3 protein gets one entry after TCRdb re-called the PCR reads with MiXCR. The table includes about 980,000 distinct CDR3 sequences, about 29% detected once. V lost 10 bases to trimming and J lost 4 bases, with 18 bases between them. The CDR3 sequence is 13 residues long. From germline, CDR1 is SGHRS and CDR2 YFSETQ. This clonotype was seen a few times. Its antigen remains unknown. Sample: PBMCs, mostly from graft donor cells, taken 360 days after TCRalphabeta/CD19-depleted stem cell transplant. This TCR came from a boy less than two years old who had a stem cell transplant for SCID, so the T cells may come from the graft donor. The chain carries TRBV5-1 and TRBJ2-7; D unclear. The DNA of the CDR3 is TGCGCCTCCTCTGGCAGTTGGCCGTACGAGCAGTACTTC. This sequence encodes CASSGSWPYEQYF.